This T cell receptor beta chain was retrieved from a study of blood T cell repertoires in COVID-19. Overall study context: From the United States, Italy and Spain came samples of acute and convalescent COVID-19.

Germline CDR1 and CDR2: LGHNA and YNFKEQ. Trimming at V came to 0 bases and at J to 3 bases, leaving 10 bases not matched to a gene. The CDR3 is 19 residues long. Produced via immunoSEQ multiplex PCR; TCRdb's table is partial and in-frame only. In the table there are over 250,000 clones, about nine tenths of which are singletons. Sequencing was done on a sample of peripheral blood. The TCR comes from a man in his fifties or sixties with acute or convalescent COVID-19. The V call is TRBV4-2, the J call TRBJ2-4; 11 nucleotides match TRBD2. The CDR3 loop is CASSQDTSGGRGDKNIQYF. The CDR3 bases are TGTGCCAGCAGCCAAGACACTAGCGGGGGCAGAGGTGACAAAAACATTCAGTACTTC.